This T cell receptor (beta chain) was observed in a study of OX40 agonist ivuxolimab in advanced cancers. Autoimmune disease history or systemic immunosuppression barred patients. Germline CDR1 is MNHEY and CDR2 is SVGAGI. The CDR3 totals 13 residues. The germline V and J ends were trimmed by 0 bases and 9 bases, with 11 bases remaining between them. Produced via immunoSEQ multiplex PCR; TCRdb's table is partial and in-frame only. The sample holds 9,500 to 12,000 clones, about 86% seen once. The specimen comprised CD4+ or CD8+ T cells sorted from blood, sampled in a trial of the OX40 agonist ivuxolimab. This sequence originates from an adult with an advanced solid tumor such as melanoma, head and neck, liver or kidney cancer. The gene calls are TRBV6-5 and TRBJ1-1; TRBD1 is a possible D gene (5 bases). The CDR3 loop reads CASSYSGQEKAFF. CDR3 DNA: TGTGCCAGCAGTTACTCGGGGCAGGAAAAAGCTTTCTTT.